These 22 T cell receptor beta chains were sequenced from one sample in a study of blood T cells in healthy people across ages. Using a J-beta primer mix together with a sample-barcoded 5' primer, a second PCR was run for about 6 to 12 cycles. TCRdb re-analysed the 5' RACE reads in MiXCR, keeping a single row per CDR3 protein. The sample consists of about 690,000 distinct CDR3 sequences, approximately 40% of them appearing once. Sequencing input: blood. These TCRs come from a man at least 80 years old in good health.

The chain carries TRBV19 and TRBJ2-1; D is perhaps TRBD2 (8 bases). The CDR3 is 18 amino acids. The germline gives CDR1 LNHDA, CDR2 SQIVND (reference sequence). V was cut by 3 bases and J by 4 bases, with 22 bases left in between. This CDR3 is CASSMKGARSGGYNEQFF. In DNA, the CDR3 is TGTGCCAGTAGTATGAAGGGGGCGAGAAGCGGGGGATACAATGAGCAGTTCTTC.

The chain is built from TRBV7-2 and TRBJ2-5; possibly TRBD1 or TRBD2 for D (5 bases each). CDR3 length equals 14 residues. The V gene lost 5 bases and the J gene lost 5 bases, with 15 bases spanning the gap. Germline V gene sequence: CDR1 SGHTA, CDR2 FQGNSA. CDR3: CASSPSRGVETQYF. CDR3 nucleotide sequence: TGTGCCAGCAGCCCCTCACGAGGGGTGGAGACCCAGTACTTC. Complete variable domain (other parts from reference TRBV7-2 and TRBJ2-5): GAGVSQSPSNKVTEKGKDVELRCDPISGHTALYWYRQSLGQGLEFLIYFQGNSAPDKSGLPSDRFSAERTGGSVSTLTIQRTQQEDSAVYLCASSPSRGVETQYFGPGTRLLVL.

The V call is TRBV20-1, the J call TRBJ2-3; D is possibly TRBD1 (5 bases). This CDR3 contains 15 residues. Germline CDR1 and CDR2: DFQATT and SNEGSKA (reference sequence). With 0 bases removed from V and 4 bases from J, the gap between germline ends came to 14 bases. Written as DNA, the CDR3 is TGCAGTGCTAGAGATGGGGCTAGAGAGCCAGATACGCAGTATTTT. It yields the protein CSARDGAREPDTQYF.

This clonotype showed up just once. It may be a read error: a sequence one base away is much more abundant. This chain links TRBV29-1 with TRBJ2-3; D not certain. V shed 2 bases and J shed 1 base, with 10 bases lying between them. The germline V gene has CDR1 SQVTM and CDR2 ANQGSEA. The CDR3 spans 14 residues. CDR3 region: CSVELVSGTDTQYF. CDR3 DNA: TGCAGCGTTGAATTGGTCTCGGGCACAGATACGCAGTATTTT.

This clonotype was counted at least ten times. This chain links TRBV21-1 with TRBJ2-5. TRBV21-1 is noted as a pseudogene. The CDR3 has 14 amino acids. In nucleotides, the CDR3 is TGTGCCAGCAGCCTGGCACGGCGCCAAGAGACCCAGTACTTC. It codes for CASSLARRQETQYF.

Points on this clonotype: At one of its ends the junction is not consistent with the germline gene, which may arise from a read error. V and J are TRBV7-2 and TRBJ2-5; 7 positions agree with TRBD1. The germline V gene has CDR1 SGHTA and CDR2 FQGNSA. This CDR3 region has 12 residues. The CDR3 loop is CPSSNRGFTQYF. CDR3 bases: TGTCCCAGCAGCAACAGGGGATTTACCCAGTACTTC.

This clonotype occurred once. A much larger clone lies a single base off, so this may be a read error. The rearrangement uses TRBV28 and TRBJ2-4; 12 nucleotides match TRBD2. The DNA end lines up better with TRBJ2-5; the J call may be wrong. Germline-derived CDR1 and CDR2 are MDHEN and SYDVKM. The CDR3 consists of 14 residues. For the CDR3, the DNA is TGTGCCGGTGGAGGACTAGCGGGAAAAGAGACCCAGTACTTC. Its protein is CAGGGLAGKETQYF.

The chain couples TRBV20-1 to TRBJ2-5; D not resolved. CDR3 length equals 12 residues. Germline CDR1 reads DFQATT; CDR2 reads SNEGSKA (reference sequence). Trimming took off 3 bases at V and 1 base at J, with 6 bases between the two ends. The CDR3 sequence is CSARRAQETQYF. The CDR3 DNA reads TGCAGTGCTAGGCGCGCCCAAGAGACCCAGTACTTC.

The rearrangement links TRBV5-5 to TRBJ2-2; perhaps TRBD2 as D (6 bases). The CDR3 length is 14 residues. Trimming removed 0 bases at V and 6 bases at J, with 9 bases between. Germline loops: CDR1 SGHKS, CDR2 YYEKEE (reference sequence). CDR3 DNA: TGTGCCAGCAGCTTGGGTAGCGGAGCCGGGGAGCTGTTTTTT. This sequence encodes CASSLGSGAGELFF.

The CDR3: CASRRQGVGADTQYF. The CDR3 DNA is TGTGCCAGCAGGAGACAGGGAGTAGGTGCAGATACGCAGTATTTT. V and J are TRBV2 and TRBJ2-3; 7 bases map to TRBD1. From germline, CDR1 is SNHLY and CDR2 FYNNEI. The junction had 10 bases not matched to a gene; V was cut back by 6 bases and J by 4 bases. The CDR3 covers 15 residues.

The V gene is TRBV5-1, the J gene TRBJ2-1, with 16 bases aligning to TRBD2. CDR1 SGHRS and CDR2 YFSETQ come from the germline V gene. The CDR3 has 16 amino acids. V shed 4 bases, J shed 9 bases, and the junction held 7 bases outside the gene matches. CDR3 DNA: TGCGCCAGCAGCGGAGGGACTAGCGGGAGGGCCTCTGAGCAGTTCTTC. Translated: CASSGGTSGRASEQFF. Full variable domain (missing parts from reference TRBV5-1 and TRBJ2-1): KAGVTQTPRYLIKTRGQQVTLSCSPISGHRSVSWYQQTPGQGLQFLFEYFSETQRNKGNFPGRFSGRQFSNSRSEMNVSTLELGDSALYLCASSGGTSGRASEQFFGPGTRLTVL.

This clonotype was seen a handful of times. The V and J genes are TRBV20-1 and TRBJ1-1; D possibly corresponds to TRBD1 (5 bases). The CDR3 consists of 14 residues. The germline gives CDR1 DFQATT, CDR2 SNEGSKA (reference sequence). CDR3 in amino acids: CSSPGPGSGTEAFF. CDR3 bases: TGCAGCTCCCCGGGACCGGGTTCCGGCACTGAAGCTTTCTTT.

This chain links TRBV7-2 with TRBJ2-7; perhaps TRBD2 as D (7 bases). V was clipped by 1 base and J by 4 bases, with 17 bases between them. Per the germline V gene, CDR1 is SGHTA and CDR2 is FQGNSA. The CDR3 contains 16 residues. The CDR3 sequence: CASSLVSSGGAYEQYF. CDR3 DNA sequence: TGTGCCAGCAGCTTAGTTTCGTCGGGGGGCGCGTACGAGCAGTACTTC.

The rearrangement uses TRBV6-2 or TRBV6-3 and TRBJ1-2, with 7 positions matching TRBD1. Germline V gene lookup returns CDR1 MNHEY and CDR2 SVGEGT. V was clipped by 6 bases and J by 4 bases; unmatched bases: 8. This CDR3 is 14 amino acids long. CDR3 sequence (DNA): TGTGCCAGCAGACAGGACAGGTCAATCTATGGCTACACCTTC. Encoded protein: CASRQDRSIYGYTF.

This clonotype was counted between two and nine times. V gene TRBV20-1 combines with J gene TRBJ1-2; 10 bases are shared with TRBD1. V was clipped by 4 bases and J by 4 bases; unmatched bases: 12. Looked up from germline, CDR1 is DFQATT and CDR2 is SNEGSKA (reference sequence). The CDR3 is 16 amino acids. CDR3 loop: CSAKKPGQGRVYGYTF. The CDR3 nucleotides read TGCAGTGCTAAGAAGCCGGGACAGGGGAGGGTCTATGGCTACACCTTC.

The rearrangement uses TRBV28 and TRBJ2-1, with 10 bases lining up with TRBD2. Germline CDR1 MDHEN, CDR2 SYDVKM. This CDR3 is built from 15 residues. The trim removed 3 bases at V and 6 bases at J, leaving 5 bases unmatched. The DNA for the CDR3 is TGTGCCAGCAGTTTTGAAGCGGGAGGGTCCAATGAGCAGTTCTTC. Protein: CASSFEAGGSNEQFF.

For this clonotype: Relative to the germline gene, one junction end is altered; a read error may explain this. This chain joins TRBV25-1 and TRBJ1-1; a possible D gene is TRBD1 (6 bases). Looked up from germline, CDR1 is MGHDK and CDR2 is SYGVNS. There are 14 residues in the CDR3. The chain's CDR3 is CASRESRGLTEAFF. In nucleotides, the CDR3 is TGTGCCAGCAGGGAATCGCGGGGGCTCACTGAAGCTTTCTTT.

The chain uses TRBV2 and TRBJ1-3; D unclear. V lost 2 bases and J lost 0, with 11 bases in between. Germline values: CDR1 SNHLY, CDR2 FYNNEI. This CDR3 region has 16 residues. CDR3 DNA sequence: TGTGCCAGCAGTGAACTAGTGGGGTCCTCTGGAAACACCATATATTTT. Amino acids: CASSELVGSSGNTIYF.

The CDR3 DNA sequence: TGTGCCAGCAGCCCCGGGGGGGCTAGCGGGCAAGAGACCCAGTACTTC. Its protein is CASSPGGASGQETQYF. This sequence joins TRBV7-2 and TRBJ2-5, with 8 bases that match TRBD2. V trimming: 5 bases; J trimming: 2 bases; junction bases outside the gene matches: 10. This CDR3 has 16 amino acids. CDR1 is SGHTA, CDR2 FQGNSA, per germline.

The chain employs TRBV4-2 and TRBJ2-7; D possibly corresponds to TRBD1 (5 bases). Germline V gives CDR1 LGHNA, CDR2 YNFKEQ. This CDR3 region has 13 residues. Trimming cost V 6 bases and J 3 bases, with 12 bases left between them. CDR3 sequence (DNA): TGTGCCAGCAGTCAGGACACCAACTACGAGCAGTACTTC. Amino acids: CASSQDTNYEQYF.

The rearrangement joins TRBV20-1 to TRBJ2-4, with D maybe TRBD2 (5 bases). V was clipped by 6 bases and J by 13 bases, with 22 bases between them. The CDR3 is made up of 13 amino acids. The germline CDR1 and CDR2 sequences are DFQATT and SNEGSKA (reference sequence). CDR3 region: CSATGSASWEQYF. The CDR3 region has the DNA TGCAGTGCCACCGGGTCTGCGTCATGGGAGCAGTACTTC.

CDR3 region: CASSSRLGLADTYEQYF. CDR3 DNA: TGTGCCAGCAGTTCTCGGTTGGGGCTAGCGGATACCTACGAGCAGTACTTC. The chain is built from TRBV27 and TRBJ2-1; 7 bases fit TRBD2. The J call could be wrong; TRBJ2-7 is a better fit for the DNA end. The CDR3 is 17 residues long. In germline, CDR1 is MNHEY, CDR2 SMNVEV (reference sequence).